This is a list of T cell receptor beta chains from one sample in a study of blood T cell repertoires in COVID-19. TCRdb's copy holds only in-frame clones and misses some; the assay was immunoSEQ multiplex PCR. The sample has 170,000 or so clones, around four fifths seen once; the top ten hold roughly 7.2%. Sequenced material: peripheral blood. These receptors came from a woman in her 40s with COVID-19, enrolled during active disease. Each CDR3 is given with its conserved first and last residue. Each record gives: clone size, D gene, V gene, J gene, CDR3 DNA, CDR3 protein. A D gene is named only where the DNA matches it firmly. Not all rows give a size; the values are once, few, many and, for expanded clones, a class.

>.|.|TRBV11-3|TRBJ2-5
TGTGCCAGCAGCTTAGACCGGGGGTCGGAGACCCAGTACTTC
CASSLDRGSETQYF
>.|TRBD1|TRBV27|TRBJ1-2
TGTGCCAGCAGAGGGACAGAGGTGCCCATGTATGGCTACACCTTC
CASRGTEVPMYGYTF
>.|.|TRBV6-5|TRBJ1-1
TGTGCCAGCAGTTACGCCGACAGGACTGAAGCTTTCTTT
CASSYADRTEAFF
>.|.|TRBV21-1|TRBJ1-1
TGTGCCAGCAGCACCGCGGGAACCACTGAAGCTTTCTTT
CASSTAGTTEAFF
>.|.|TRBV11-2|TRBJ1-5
TGTGCCAGCAGCTTAGGGTTCGGTCAGCCCCAGCATTTT
CASSLGFGQPQHF
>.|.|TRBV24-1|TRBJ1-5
TGTGCCACCAGTGATGCTGAGATACCAAATCAGCCCCAGCATTTT
CATSDAEIPNQPQHF
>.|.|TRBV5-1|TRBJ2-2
TGCGCCAGCGCTTGGGATCAGGGCACCGGGGAGCTGTTTTTT
CASAWDQGTGELFF
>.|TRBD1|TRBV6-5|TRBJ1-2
TGTGCCAGCAGTTCGGACAGGGCTCCCTATGGCTACACCTTC
CASSSDRAPYGYTF
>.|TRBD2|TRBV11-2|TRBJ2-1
TGTGCCAGCAGCTTCCGGTTACTAGCGGGGGGAGGGTACAATGAGCAGTTCTTC
CASSFRLLAGGGYNEQFF
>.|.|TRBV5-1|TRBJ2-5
TGCGCCAGCAGCTTGGTCCGGGGGACCCAAGAGACCCAGTACTTC
CASSLVRGTQETQYF
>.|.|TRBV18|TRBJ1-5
TGTGCCAGCTCACCAACATTGGGGGCTCTGGAATATCAGCCCCAGCATTTT
CASSPTLGALEYQPQHF
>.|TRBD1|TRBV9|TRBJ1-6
TGTGCCAGCAGCGCCGCCGGGACAGGGAATTCACCCCTCCACTTT
CASSAAGTGNSPLHF
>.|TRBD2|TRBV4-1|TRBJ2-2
TGCGCCAGCAGCCAAGTAGGCGCGGGAGGGATAAACACCGGGGAGCTGTTTTTT
CASSQVGAGGINTGELFF
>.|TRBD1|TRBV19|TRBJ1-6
TGTGCCAGTAGGGACAGGGGAGGCTCACCCCTCCACTTT
CASRDRGGSPLHF
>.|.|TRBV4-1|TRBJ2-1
TGCGCCAGCAGCCAAGAAGGGCACAGGAGCTCCTACAATGAGCAGTTCTTC
CASSQEGHRSSYNEQFF
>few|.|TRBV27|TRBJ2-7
TGTGCCAGCAGCCCTTCTAGCGTCCCCTACGAGCAGTACTTC
CASSPSSVPYEQYF